The present T cell receptor (beta chain) was sequenced within a study of blood T cell repertoires in COVID-19. Looking at the study overall: Material from acute and convalescent COVID-19 was sourced from the United States, Italy and Spain. PBMCs, B-cell-depleted T cells, or T cells provided the cDNA or gDNA that made up the material.

Original analysis: Amplification of reference gene primers was used by the study to estimate nucleated cell counts. TCRdb's copy holds only in-frame clones and misses some; the assay was immunoSEQ multiplex PCR. The DNA was the basis for D and trimming; V, J and clone size are from that table. This sample has about 130,000 clones, with approximately 84% found just once. The CDR3 has 17 amino acids. Germline values: CDR1 SGHNT, CDR2 YENEEA. V trimming: 5 bases; J trimming: 3 bases; junction bases outside the gene matches: 13. Sequenced input: peripheral blood. This chain connects TRBV11-3 to TRBJ2-4, with 7 bases lining up with TRBD1. This TCR derives from a human donor in a cohort sampled during active COVID-19. CDR3 region: CASSPGGGSVDKNIQYF. CDR3 in DNA: TGTGCCAGCAGCCCAGGGGGTGGTAGCGTTGACAAAAACATTCAGTACTTC.